The T cell receptor (beta chain) under discussion was sequenced for a study of T cell responses to AZD1222 COVID-19 vaccine. Points from the study as a whole: In a largely white British group with more females than males, clonal diversity was possibly underestimated.

V lost 4 bases, J lost 10 bases, and 8 bases stayed unmatched. CDR1 SGHRS and CDR2 YFSETQ come from the germline V gene. CDR3 size: 13 residues. The data were produced by immunoSEQ multiplex PCR, yet TCRdb's version contains in-frame clones alone and is incomplete. The sample includes some 64,000 clones, about four fifths of them seen just once. With respect to this clone: Its specificity is unknown.

V usage is TRBV5-1 and J usage is TRBJ2-1; 7 nucleotides match TRBD1. The source of this sequence is an adult in good health. Specimen: peripheral blood, collected on day 0 of AZD1222 vaccination. The CDR3 nucleotides are TGCGCCAGCAGCGAATGGGACAGCTGGGAGCAGTTCTTC. It translates to CASSEWDSWEQFF.